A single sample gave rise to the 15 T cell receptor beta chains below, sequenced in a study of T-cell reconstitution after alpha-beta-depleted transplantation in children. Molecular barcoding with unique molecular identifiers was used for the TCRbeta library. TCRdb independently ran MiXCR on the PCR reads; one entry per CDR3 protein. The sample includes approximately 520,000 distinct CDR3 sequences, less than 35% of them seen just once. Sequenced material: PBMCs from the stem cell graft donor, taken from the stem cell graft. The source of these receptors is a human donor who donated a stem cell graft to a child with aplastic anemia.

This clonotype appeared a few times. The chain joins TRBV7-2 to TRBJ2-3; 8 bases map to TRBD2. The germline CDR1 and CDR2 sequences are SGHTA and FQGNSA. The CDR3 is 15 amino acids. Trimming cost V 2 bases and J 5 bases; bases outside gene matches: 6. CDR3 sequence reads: CASSLTLAVEDTQYF. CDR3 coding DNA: TGTGCCAGCAGCTTAACACTAGCGGTCGAAGATACGCAGTATTTT. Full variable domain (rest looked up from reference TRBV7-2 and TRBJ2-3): GAGVSQSPSNKVTEKGKDVELRCDPISGHTALYWYRQSLGQGLEFLIYFQGNSAPDKSGLPSDRFSAERTGGSVSTLTIQRTQQEDSAVYLCASSLTLAVEDTQYFGPGTRLTVL.

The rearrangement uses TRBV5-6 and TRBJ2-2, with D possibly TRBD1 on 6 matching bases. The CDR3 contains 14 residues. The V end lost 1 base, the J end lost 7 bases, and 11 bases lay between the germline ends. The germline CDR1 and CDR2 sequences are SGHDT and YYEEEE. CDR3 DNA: TGTGCCAGCAGCTTGACAGGGTATAGCGGGGAGCTGTTTTTT. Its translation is CASSLTGYSGELFF.

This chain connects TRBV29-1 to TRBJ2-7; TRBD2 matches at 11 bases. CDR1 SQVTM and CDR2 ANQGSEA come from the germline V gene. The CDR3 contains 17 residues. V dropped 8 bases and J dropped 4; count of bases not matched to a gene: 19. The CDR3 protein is CSIGGLISGTSGYEQYF. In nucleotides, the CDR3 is TGCAGCATCGGGGGGTTGATCTCAGGGACTAGCGGTTACGAGCAGTACTTC.

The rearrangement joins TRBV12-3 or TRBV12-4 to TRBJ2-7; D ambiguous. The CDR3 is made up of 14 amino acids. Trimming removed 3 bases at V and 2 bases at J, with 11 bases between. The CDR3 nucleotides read TGTGCCAGCAGTTTGCACAGACTTGCCTACGAGCAGTACTTC. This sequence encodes CASSLHRLAYEQYF.

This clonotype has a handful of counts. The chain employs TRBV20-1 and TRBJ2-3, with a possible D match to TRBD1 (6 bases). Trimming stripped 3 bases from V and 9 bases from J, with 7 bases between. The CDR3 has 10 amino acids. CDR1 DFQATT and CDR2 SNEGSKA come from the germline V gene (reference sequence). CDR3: CSASQGTQYF. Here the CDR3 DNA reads TGCAGTGCTAGCCAGGGGACGCAGTATTTT.

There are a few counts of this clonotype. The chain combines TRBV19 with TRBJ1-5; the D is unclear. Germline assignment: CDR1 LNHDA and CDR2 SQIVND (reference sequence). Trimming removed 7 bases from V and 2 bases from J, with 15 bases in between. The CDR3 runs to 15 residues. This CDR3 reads CASTSWGGGNQPQHF. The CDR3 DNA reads TGTGCCAGTACGTCCTGGGGTGGTGGCAATCAGCCCCAGCATTTT. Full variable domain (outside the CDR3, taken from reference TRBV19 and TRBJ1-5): DGGITQSPKYLFRKEGQNVTLSCEQNLNHDAMYWYRQDPGQGLRLIYYSQIVNDFQKGDIAEGYSVSREKKESFPLTVTSAQKNPTAFYLCASTSWGGGNQPQHFGDGTRLSIL.

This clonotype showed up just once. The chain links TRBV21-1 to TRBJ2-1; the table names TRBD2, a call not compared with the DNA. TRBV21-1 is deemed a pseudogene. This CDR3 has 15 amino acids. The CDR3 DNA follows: TGTGCCAGCAGCAACACTAGCGGGAGTTACAATGAGCAGTTCTTC. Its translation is CASSNTSGSYNEQFF.

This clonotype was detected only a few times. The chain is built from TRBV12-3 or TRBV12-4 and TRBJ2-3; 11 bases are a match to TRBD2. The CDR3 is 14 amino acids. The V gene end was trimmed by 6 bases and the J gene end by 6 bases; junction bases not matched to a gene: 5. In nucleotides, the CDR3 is TGTGCCAGCAGGCCGGGACTAGCGGTTGATACGCAGTATTTT. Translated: CASRPGLAVDTQYF.

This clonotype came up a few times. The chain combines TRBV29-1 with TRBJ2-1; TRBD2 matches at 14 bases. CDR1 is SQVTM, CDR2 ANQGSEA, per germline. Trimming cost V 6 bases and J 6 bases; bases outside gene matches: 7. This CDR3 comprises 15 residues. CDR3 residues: CSVAPTSGRANEQFF. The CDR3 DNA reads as TGCAGCGTCGCCCCGACTAGCGGGAGGGCCAATGAGCAGTTCTTC.

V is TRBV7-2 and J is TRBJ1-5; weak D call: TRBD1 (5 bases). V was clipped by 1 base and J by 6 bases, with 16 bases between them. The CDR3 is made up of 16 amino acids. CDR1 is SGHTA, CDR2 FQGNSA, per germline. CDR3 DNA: TGTGCCAGCAGCTTAGGGTATAGGGGTGGTGGTCAGCCCCAGCATTTT. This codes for CASSLGYRGGGQPQHF.

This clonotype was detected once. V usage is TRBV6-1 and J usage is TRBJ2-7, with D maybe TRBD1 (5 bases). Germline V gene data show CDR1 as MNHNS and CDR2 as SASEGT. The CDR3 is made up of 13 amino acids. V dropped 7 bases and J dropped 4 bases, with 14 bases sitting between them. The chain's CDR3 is CASKGQTLYEQYF. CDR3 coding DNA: TGTGCCAGCAAGGGGCAGACCCTTTACGAGCAGTACTTC.

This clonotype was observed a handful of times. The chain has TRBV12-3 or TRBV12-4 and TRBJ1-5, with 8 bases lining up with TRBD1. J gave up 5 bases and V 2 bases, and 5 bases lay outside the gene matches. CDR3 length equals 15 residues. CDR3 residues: CASSLFSTGDQPQHF. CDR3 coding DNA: TGTGCCAGCAGTTTATTCTCGACAGGGGATCAGCCCCAGCATTTT.

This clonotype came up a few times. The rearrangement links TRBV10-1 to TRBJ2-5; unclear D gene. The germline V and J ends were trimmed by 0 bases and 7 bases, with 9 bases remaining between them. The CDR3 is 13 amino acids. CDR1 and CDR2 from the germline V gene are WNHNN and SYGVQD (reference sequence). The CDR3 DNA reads TGCGCCAGCAGTGAGTCGGGAACGGGGACCCAGTACTTC. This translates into CASSESGTGTQYF.

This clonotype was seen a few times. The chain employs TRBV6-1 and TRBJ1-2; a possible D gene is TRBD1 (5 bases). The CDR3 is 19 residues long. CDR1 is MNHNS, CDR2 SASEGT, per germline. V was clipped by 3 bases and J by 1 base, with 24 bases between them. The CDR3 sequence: CASSDGRLGTRAFNYGYTF. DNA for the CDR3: TGTGCCAGCAGTGATGGCCGCCTCGGGACGAGAGCTTTTAACTATGGCTACACCTTC.

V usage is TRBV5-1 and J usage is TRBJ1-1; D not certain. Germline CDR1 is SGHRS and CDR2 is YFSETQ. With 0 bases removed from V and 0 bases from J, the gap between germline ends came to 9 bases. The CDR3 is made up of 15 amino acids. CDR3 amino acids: CASSLAVYMNTEAFF. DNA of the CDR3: TGCGCCAGCAGCTTGGCCGTCTACATGAACACTGAAGCTTTCTTT.